This TCR beta chain derives from a study of T cell repertoires in cytomegalovirus infection. Overall study: Signatures in public TCR beta sequences pointed to both CMV infection and matching HLA type. General study points: Identification of carriers of CMV plus the relevant HLA was achieved through cumulative public TCR beta family frequency. What dominated the ex vivo response were HLA-C-restricted CMV-specific TCR beta clonotypes.

Germline lookup yields CDR1 SGHRS and CDR2 YFSETQ. The length of the CDR3 is 15 residues. V gave up 1 base and J gave up 10 bases; unmatched junction bases: 10. About this clonotype itself: Its antigen is not known.

TCRdb itself ran the reads through MiXCR, one entry per CDR3 protein. The sample carries 500,000 to 600,000 distinct CDR3 sequences, about 17% recorded once. The genes are TRBV5-1 and TRBJ1-2, with 10 positions matching TRBD1. The source material was CD8+ T cells from PBMCs. The TCR originated in a human donor in good health (CMV status not recorded). Some clones in this sample may be carry-over from other donors' samples. CDR3 protein: CASSLWGQGSPYYTF. CDR3 in DNA: TGCGCCAGCAGCTTGTGGGGACAGGGGTCGCCCTACTACACCTTC.